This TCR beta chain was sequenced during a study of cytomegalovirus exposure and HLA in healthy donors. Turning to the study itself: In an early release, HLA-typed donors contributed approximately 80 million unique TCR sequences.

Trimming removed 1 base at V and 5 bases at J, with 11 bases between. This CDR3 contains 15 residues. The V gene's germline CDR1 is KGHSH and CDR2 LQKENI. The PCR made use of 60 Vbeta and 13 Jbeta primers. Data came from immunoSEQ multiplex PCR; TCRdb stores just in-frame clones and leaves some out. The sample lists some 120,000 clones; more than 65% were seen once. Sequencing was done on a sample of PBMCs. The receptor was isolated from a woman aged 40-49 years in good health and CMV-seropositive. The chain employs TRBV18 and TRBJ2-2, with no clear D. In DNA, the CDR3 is TGTGCCAGCTCACCACGGTCAGCGCGTACCGGGGAGCTGTTTTTT. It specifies CASSPRSARTGELFF.